This T cell receptor beta chain was found in a study of shared clonotypes between healthy human individuals. Running of the assay took place at deep level. The unsorted PBMC sample used ten immunoSEQ deep assay plates. Profiling relied on immunoSEQ multiplex PCR, and the TCRdb table lists in-frame clones only, not all of them. Here the sample spans about 490,000 clones, about 82% being singletons. Germline CDR1 and CDR2: LNHDA and SQIVND (reference sequence). J gave up 2 bases and V 6 bases, and 5 bases lay outside the gene matches. The CDR3 runs 14 residues. The donor population consisted of healthy HIV-negative adults with no recent acute infections or vaccinations.

Input material: PBMCs. This sequence joins TRBV19 and TRBJ1-2; 8 bases align to TRBD1. This sequence was found in a woman aged 40 to 49 in good health. Some clones in this sample may be carry-over from other donors' samples. The CDR3 spells CASSGQGENYGYTF. The CDR3 DNA reads as TGTGCCAGTAGCGGACAGGGTGAAAACTATGGCTACACCTTC.